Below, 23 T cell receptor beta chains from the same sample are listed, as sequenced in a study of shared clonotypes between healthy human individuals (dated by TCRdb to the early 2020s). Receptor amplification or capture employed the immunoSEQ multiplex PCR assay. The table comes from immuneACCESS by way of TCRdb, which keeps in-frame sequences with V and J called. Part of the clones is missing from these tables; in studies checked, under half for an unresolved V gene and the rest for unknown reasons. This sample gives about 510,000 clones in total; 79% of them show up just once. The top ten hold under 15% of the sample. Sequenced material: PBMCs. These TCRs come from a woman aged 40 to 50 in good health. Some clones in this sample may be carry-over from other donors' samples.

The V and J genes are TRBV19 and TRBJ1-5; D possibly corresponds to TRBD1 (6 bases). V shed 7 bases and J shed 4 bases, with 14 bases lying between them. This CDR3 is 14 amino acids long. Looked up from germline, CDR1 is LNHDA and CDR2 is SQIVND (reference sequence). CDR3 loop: CASIGGGRNQPQHF. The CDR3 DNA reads TGTGCCAGTATAGGGGGGGGGAGGAATCAGCCCCAGCATTTT.

The CDR3 spells CASSLGPTSGSYEQYF. The CDR3 DNA follows: TGTGCCAGCAGCTTAGGGCCGACTAGCGGGAGTTACGAGCAGTACTTC. The chain uses TRBV11-2 and TRBJ2-7, with 12 bases matching TRBD2. Per germline, CDR1 SGHAT and CDR2 FQNNGV. V trimming: 1 base; J trimming: 4 bases; junction bases outside the gene matches: 5. This CDR3 contains 16 residues.

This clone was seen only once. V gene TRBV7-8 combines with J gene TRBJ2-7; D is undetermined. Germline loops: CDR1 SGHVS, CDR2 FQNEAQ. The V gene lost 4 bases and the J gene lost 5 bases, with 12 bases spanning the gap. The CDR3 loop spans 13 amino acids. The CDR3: CASSYGGGNEQYF. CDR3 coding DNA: TGTGCCAGCAGCTATGGCGGCGGAAACGAGCAGTACTTC.

The chain's CDR3 is CASSPPGAAFF. In DNA, the CDR3 is TGTGCCAGCAGCCCCCCGGGGGCTGCTTTCTTT. The gene calls are TRBV7-2 and TRBJ1-1; possibly TRBD1 for D (6 bases). The germline V gene encodes CDR1 SGHTA and CDR2 FQGNSA. The CDR3 runs to 11 residues. Trimming stripped 5 bases from V and 11 bases from J, with 12 bases between.

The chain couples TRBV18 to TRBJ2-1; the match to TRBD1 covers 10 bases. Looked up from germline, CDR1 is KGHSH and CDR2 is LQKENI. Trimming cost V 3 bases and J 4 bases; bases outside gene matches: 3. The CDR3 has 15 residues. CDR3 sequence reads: CASSPRDRGYNEQFF. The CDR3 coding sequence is TGTGCCAGCTCACCCAGGGACAGGGGTTACAATGAGCAGTTCTTC.

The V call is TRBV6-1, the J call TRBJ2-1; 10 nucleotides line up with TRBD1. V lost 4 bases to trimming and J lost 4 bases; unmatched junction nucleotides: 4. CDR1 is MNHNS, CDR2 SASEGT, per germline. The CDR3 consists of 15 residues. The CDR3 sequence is CASSGDRGLYNEQFF. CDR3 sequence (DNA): TGTGCCAGCAGTGGAGACAGGGGGCTGTACAATGAGCAGTTCTTC.

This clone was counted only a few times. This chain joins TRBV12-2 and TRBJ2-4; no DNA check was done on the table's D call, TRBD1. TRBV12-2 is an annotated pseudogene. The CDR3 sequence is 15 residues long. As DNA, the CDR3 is TGTGCAAGTCGCTTAGCCCGACAGGGTGGAAACATTCAGTACTTC. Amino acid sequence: CASRLARQGGNIQYF.

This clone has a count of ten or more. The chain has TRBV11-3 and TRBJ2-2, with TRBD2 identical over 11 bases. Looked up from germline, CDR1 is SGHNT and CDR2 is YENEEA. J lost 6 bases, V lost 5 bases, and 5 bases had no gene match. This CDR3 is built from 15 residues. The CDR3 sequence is CASSKLAGVSGELFF. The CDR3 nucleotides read TGTGCCAGCAGCAAACTAGCGGGAGTGTCCGGGGAGCTGTTTTTT.

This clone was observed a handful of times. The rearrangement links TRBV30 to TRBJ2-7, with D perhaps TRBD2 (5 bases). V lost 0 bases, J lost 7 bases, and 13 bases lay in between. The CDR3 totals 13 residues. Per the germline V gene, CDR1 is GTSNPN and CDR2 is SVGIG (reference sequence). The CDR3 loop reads CAWSVLSTGEQYF. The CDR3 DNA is TGTGCCTGGAGTGTATTGAGTACGGGGGAGCAGTACTTC.

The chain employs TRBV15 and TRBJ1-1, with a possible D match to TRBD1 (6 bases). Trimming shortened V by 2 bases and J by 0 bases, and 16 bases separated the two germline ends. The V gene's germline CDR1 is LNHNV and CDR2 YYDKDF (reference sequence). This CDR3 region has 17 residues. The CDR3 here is CATSRTRGAPVNTEAFF. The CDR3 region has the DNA TGTGCCACCAGCAGAACCAGGGGTGCCCCCGTGAACACTGAAGCTTTCTTT.

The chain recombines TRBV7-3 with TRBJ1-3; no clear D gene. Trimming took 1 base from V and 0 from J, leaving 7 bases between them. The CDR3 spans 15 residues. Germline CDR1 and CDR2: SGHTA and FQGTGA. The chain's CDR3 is CASSLSGNSGNTIYF. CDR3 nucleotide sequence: TGTGCCAGCAGCTTAAGCGGGAACTCTGGAAACACCATATATTTT.

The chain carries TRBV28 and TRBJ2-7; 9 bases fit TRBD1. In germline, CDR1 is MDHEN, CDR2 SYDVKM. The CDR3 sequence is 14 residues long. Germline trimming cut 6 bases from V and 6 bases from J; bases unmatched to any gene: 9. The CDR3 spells CASRGDREVAEQYF. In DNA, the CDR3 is TGTGCCAGCAGGGGGGACAGGGAGGTTGCCGAGCAGTACTTC. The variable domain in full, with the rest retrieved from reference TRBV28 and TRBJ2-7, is DVKVTQSSRYLVKRTGEKVFLECVQDMDHENMFWYRQDPGLGLRLIYFSYDVKMKEKGDIPEGYSVSREKKERFSLILESASTNQTSMYLCASRGDREVAEQYFGPGTRLTVT.

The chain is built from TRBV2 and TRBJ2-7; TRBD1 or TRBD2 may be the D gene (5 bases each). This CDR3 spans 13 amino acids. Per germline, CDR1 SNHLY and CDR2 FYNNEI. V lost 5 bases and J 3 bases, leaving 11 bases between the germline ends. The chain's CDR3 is CASSYRDGYEQYF. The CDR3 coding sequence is TGTGCCAGCAGTTACCGGGACGGCTACGAGCAGTACTTC.

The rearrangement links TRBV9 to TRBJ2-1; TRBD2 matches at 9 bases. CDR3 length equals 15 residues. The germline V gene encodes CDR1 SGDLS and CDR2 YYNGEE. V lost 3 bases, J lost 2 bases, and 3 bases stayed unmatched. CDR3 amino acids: CASSATSGTYNEQFF. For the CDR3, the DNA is TGTGCCAGCAGCGCGACTAGCGGTACCTACAATGAGCAGTTCTTC.

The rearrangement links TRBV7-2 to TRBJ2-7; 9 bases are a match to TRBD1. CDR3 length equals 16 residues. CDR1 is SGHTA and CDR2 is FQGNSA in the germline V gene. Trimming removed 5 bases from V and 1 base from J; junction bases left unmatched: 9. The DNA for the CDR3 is TGTGCCAGCAGCCCCCCCGGACAGGGGAAGTCCTACGAGCAGTACTTC. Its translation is CASSPPGQGKSYEQYF.

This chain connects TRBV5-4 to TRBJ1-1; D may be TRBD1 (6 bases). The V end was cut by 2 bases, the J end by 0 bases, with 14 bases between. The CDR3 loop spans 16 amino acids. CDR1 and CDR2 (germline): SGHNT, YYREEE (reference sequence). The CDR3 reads CASSFSPDRMNTEAFF. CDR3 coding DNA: TGTGCCAGCAGCTTCTCCCCCGACAGGATGAACACTGAAGCTTTCTTT.

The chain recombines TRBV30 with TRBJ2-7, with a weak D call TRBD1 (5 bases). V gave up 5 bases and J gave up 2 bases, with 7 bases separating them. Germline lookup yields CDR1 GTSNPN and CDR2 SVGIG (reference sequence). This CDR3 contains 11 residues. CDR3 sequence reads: CAWGAAYEQYF. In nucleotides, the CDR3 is TGTGCCTGGGGGGCCGCCTACGAGCAGTACTTC. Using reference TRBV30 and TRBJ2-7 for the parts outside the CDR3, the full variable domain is SQTIHQWPATLVQPVGSPLSLECTVEGTSNPNLYWYRQAAGRGLQLLFYSVGIGQISSEVPQNLSASRPQDRQFILSSKKLLLSDSGFYLCAWGAAYEQYFGPGTRLTVT.

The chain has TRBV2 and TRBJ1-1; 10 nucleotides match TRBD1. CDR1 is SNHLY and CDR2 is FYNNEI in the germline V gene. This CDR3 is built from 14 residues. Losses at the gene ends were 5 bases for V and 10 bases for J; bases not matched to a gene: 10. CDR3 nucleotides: TGTGCCAGCAGTTCCCGGACAGGGGGAAGTTCAGCTTTCTTT. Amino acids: CASSSRTGGSSAFF.

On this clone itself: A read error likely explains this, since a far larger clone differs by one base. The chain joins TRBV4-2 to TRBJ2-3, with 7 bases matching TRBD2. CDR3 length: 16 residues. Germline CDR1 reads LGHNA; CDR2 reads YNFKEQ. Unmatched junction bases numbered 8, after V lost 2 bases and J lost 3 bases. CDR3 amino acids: CASSQRVGGKTDTQYF. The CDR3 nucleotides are TGTGCCAGCAGCCAACGCGTGGGAGGGAAGACAGATACGCAGTATTTT.

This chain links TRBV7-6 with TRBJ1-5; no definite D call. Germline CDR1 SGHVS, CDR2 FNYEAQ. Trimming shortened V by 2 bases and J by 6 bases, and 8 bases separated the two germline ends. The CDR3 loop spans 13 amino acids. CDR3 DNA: TGTGCCAGCAGCTTATCCCAGTCTCAGCCCCAGCATTTT. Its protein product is CASSLSQSQPQHF.

In DNA form, the CDR3 reads TGTGCCAGCAGCTTATATAGCGGGAGGGCAGATACGCAGTATTTT. Translation: CASSLYSGRADTQYF. The chain couples TRBV7-2 to TRBJ2-3; 11 positions agree with TRBD2. Unmatched junction bases numbered 2, after V lost 2 bases and J lost 4 bases. CDR3 length: 15 amino acids. Germline-derived CDR1 and CDR2 are SGHTA and FQGNSA.

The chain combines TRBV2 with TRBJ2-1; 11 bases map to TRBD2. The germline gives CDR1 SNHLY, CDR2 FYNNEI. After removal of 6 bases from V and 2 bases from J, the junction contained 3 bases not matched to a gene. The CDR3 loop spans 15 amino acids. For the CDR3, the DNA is TGTGCCAGCAGATCTAGCGGGAGGCCCTACAATGAGCAGTTCTTC. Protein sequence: CASRSSGRPYNEQFF.

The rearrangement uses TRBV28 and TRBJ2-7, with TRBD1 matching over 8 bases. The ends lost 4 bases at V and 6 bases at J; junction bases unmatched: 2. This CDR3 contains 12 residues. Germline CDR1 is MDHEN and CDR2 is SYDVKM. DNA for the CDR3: TGTGCCAGCAGTTCTGACAGGGGCGAGCAGTACTTC. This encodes CASSSDRGEQYF.